The 17 T cell receptor beta chains below come from one sample, sequenced in a study of T-cell reconstitution after alpha-beta-depleted transplantation in children. TCRbeta library preparation incorporated unique molecular identifiers. TCRdb called the PCR reads again in MiXCR, with one record for every CDR3 protein. The data contain roughly 240,000 distinct CDR3 sequences, roughly 7.7% of them singletons. This specimen was PBMCs, mostly from graft donor cells, taken 180 days after TCRalphabeta/CD19-depleted stem cell transplant. These receptors came from a male patient younger than 18 who had a stem cell transplant for acute lymphoblastic leukemia, so the T cells may come from the graft donor.

This clonotype was picked up many times. The chain employs TRBV11-2 and TRBJ2-1, with TRBD2 matching over 10 bases. CDR1 is SGHAT and CDR2 is FQNNGV in the germline V gene. The CDR3 runs 14 residues. Germline trimming cut 5 bases from V and 3 bases from J; bases unmatched to any gene: 1. DNA of the CDR3: TGTGCCAGCAGCGTAGCGGGGGGCTACAATGAGCAGTTCTTC. Translating it yields CASSVAGGYNEQFF.

Turning to this clonotype: It may be a read error: a sequence one base away is much more abundant. The chain couples TRBV7-9 to TRBJ1-1, with D possibly TRBD1 on 5 matching bases. The CDR3 spans 15 residues. V lost 5 bases, J lost 1 base, and 14 bases lay in between. The germline gives CDR1 SEHNR, CDR2 FQNEAQ (reference sequence). CDR3 in amino acids: CASSASGAGNTEAFF. In DNA, the CDR3 is TGTGCCAGCAGCGCATCCGGGGCTGGGAACACTGAAGCTTTCTTT.

In this sample, this clonotype turned up many times. The chain links TRBV6-5 to TRBJ2-7; 10 nucleotides match TRBD1. Unmatched junction bases numbered 3, after V lost 4 bases and J lost 3 bases. Germline values: CDR1 MNHEY, CDR2 SVGAGI. This CDR3 contains 14 residues. As DNA, the CDR3 is TGTGCCAGCAGTTCCCGGGACAGGGGCTACGAGCAGTACTTC. This codes for CASSSRDRGYEQYF.

V gene TRBV5-1 combines with J gene TRBJ2-4; D remains unclear. This CDR3 is built from 14 residues. CDR1 is SGHRS, CDR2 YFSETQ, per germline. The V end lost 5 bases, the J end lost 8 bases, and 17 bases lay between the germline ends. The CDR3 nucleotides are TGCGCCAGCAGTTCCGACATGCGCCGGGACATTCAGTACTTC. As protein: CASSSDMRRDIQYF. The whole variable domain, filled in from reference TRBV5-1 and TRBJ2-4, reads KAGVTQTPRYLIKTRGQQVTLSCSPISGHRSVSWYQQTPGQGLQFLFEYFSETQRNKGNFPGRFSGRQFSNSRSEMNVSTLELGDSALYLCASSSDMRRDIQYFGAGTRLSVL.

This clonotype was seen ten or more times. V usage is TRBV6-1 and J usage is TRBJ2-4; D is possibly TRBD1 (6 bases). CDR1 MNHNS and CDR2 SASEGT come from the germline V gene. This CDR3 has 14 residues. The ends were cut back, 6 bases at V and 2 bases at J, with 11 bases in the middle. CDR3 sequence (DNA): TGTGCCAGCAGGGACAGCTTCACCAAAAACATTCAGTACTTC. Its protein product is CASRDSFTKNIQYF.

This clonotype has ten or more counts. The V and J genes are TRBV5-1 and TRBJ2-1; 9 bases are shared with TRBD2. The CDR3 spans 16 residues. V dropped 4 bases and J dropped 8; count of bases not matched to a gene: 13. Germline CDR1 is SGHRS and CDR2 is YFSETQ. This CDR3 is CASSVPGLARVDEQFF. The DNA for the CDR3 is TGCGCCAGCAGCGTCCCGGGACTAGCCCGAGTGGATGAGCAGTTCTTC.

This clonotype has a count of ten or more. The rearrangement uses TRBV20-1 and TRBJ2-5, with 8 positions matching TRBD1. Germline CDR1 reads DFQATT; CDR2 reads SNEGSKA (reference sequence). Trimming cost V 3 bases and J 5 bases; bases outside gene matches: 5. The CDR3 runs to 13 residues. The CDR3 spells CSASPTGVETQYF. The CDR3 bases are TGCAGTGCTAGCCCGACAGGGGTGGAGACCCAGTACTTC.

About this clonotype: This sequence may be a read error, since a much larger clone differs from it by one base. The chain recombines TRBV6-5 with TRBJ1-1, with no clear D. Germline loops: CDR1 MNHEY, CDR2 SVGAGI. V was clipped by 0 bases and J by 7 bases, with 9 bases between them. This CDR3 has 13 amino acids. The CDR3, as DNA: TGTGCCAGCAGTTACTCTTGGCAAGATGAAGCTTTCTTT. Residues: CASSYSWQDEAFF.

The table lists this clonotype with many counts. The chain recombines TRBV3-1 with TRBJ2-5; D may be TRBD2 (7 bases). This CDR3 spans 18 amino acids. The V end lost 4 bases, the J end lost 5 bases, and 26 bases lay between the germline ends. From germline, CDR1 is LGHDT and CDR2 YNNKEL (reference sequence). The CDR3 sequence is CASSPQDGRGGRRETQYF. The CDR3 DNA sequence: TGTGCCAGCAGCCCCCAGGACGGTAGGGGGGGGCGTAGGGAGACCCAGTACTTC.

This clonotype was seen ten or more times. This chain links TRBV3-1 with TRBJ2-3; 7 nucleotides line up with TRBD2. Germline values: CDR1 LGHDT, CDR2 YNNKEL (reference sequence). This CDR3 is 16 amino acids long. After removal of 0 bases from V and 6 bases from J, the junction contained 9 bases not matched to a gene. CDR3 nucleotides: TGTGCCAGCAGCCAAGATATTAGGACTAGTCTGGATACGCAGTATTTT. This encodes CASSQDIRTSLDTQYF.

This clonotype has at least ten counts. The gene calls are TRBV6-5 and TRBJ2-7; 9 bases are a match to TRBD1. This CDR3 has 14 amino acids. Germline lookup yields CDR1 MNHEY and CDR2 SVGAGI. V was clipped by 4 bases and J by 2 bases; unmatched bases: 3. In DNA, the CDR3 is TGTGCCAGCAGTTTCCACAGGGGGCCCTACGAGCAGTACTTC. Translating it yields CASSFHRGPYEQYF.

This clonotype was picked up many times. The chain joins TRBV6-1 to TRBJ2-7, with TRBD1 identical over 9 bases. CDR1 MNHNS and CDR2 SASEGT come from the germline V gene. The CDR3 covers 15 residues. J was trimmed by 2 bases and V by 3 bases; bases with no gene match: 5. CDR3 loop: CASSDTGTGTYEQYF. CDR3 nucleotide sequence: TGTGCCAGCAGTGACACCGGGACAGGGACCTACGAGCAGTACTTC.

The table lists this clonotype with a few counts. The rearrangement links TRBV3-1 to TRBJ2-5, with 8 bases that match TRBD1. V gave up 1 base and J gave up 4 bases; unmatched junction bases: 5. The CDR3 has 15 residues. CDR1 and CDR2 (germline): LGHDT, YNNKEL (reference sequence). The CDR3 bases are TGTGCCAGCAGCCAAGGTACAGGGGGAGGAGAGACCCAGTACTTC. It yields the protein CASSQGTGGGETQYF.

This clonotype was seen repeatedly, ten times or more. The chain links TRBV11-2 to TRBJ1-4, with D possibly being TRBD1 (5 bases). Germline V gives CDR1 SGHAT, CDR2 FQNNGV. The CDR3 length is 15 residues. With 5 bases removed from V and 4 bases from J, the gap between germline ends came to 14 bases. The CDR3 DNA is TGTGCCAGCAGCCGACCGGGACTGATTAATGAAAAACTGTTTTTT. It specifies CASSRPGLINEKLFF. Based on the CDR3 plus reference TRBV11-2 and TRBJ1-4, the full variable domain is EAGVAQSPRYKIIEKRQSVAFWCNPISGHATLYWYQQILGQGPKLLIQFQNNGVVDDSQLPKDRFSAERLKGVDSTLKIQPAKLEDSAVYLCASSRPGLINEKLFFGSGTQLSVL.

This clonotype was recorded at least ten times. The gene calls are TRBV27 and TRBJ2-1; D tentatively fits TRBD1 or TRBD2 (5 bases each). V shed 6 bases and J shed 9 bases, with 15 bases lying between them. CDR1 MNHEY and CDR2 SMNVEV come from the germline V gene (reference sequence). The CDR3 totals 13 residues. For the CDR3, the DNA is TGTGCCAGCAGATTAGAGGGGTTCGGTGAGCAGTTCTTC. It encodes CASRLEGFGEQFF.

In its sample, this clonotype was seen many times. The chain carries TRBV5-1 and TRBJ2-7; D ambiguous. The CDR3 covers 15 residues. Between the trimmed V and J ends, which lost 0 bases and 5 bases, there was a span of 15 bases. Germline V gene lookup returns CDR1 SGHRS and CDR2 YFSETQ. The CDR3 region has the DNA TGCGCCAGCAGCTTGGCCCAGAGAGCTGGGGACGAGCAGTACTTC. Translated, it gives CASSLAQRAGDEQYF.

This clonotype was detected many times. The rearrangement joins TRBV28 to TRBJ2-2, with 9 bases that match TRBD1. The V and J ends lost 3 bases and 5 bases, in that order; junction bases with no gene match: 4. The germline V gene has CDR1 MDHEN and CDR2 SYDVKM. The CDR3 is made up of 15 amino acids. For the CDR3, the DNA is TGTGCCAGCAGTTTTTGGGACAGGGCGACCGGGGAGCTGTTTTTT. This encodes CASSFWDRATGELFF.